Each of the 15 T cell receptor beta chains below was sequenced from the same sample in a study of CD8 T cells in ankylosing spondylitis. TCRdb called the 5' RACE reads again in MiXCR, with one record for every CDR3 protein. Among about 280,000 distinct CDR3 sequences listed, around 18% were seen once. Sequenced: blood, either unsorted or a sorted T cell fraction (not recorded which). The receptors originated from a male donor with ankylosing spondylitis or in good health (not recorded which).

The V and J genes are TRBV30 and TRBJ2-7; D may be TRBD2 (5 bases). CDR3 length: 13 residues. Germline V lookup: CDR1 GTSNPN, CDR2 SVGIG (reference sequence). V lost 1 base and J lost 0, with 7 bases in between. CDR3 sequence: CAWSGGFSYEQYV. In DNA, the CDR3 is TGTGCCTGGAGTGGAGGGTTCTCCTACGAGCAGTACGTC.

This clonotype was detected only a few times. The rearrangement joins TRBV20-1 to TRBJ1-2; D is possibly TRBD1 (6 bases). From germline, CDR1 is DFQATT and CDR2 SNEGSKA (reference sequence). V dropped 0 bases and J dropped 2 bases, with 10 bases sitting between them. This CDR3 region has 14 residues. The CDR3 coding sequence is TGCAGTGCTAGAGAAACAGGGAGGAACTATGGCTACACCTTC. Amino acid sequence: CSARETGRNYGYTF.

Turning to this clonotype: Being one base from a much bigger clone, this may be a read error. The chain employs TRBV6-4 and TRBJ2-1; TRBD1 matches 7 bases. The CDR3 consists of 13 residues. The trim removed 4 bases at V and 9 bases at J, leaving 6 bases unmatched. Germline-derived CDR1 and CDR2 are MRHNA and SNTAGT. The CDR3 loop reads CASSAQGVIEQFF. CDR3 bases: TGTGCCAGCAGTGCTCAGGGGGTCATTGAGCAGTTCTTC.

The J gene is TRBJ2-7, the V gene TRBV12-3 or TRBV12-4; possibly TRBD2 for D (6 bases). This CDR3 contains 14 residues. V lost 3 bases and J lost 2, with 11 bases in between. CDR3: CASSFGTFPYEQYV. The CDR3 region has the DNA TGTGCCAGCAGTTTCGGGACTTTTCCCTACGAGCAGTACGTC.

The chain is built from TRBV10-3 and TRBJ1-2; D ambiguous. From germline, CDR1 is ENHRY and CDR2 SYGVKD. CDR3 length equals 12 residues. Trimming stripped 0 bases from V and 3 bases from J, with 2 bases between. CDR3 nucleotide sequence: TGTGCCATCAGTGAGTCGGACTATGGCTACACCTTC. This sequence encodes CAISESDYGYTF.

The chain uses TRBV5-1 and TRBJ1-2, with D unresolved. CDR1 and CDR2 (germline): SGHRS, YFSETQ. CDR3 length equals 14 residues. The V end was cut by 0 bases, the J end by 1 base, with 7 bases between. CDR3 bases: TGCGCCAGCAGCTTGGCCGGGGTTAACTATGGCTACACCTTC. Its translation is CASSLAGVNYGYTF.

This clonotype was observed a handful of times. The chain links TRBV20-1 to TRBJ1-2; 8 bases match TRBD1. CDR3 length: 14 residues. V was pared by 4 bases and J by 0 bases, with 4 bases of the junction left unmatched. CDR1 DFQATT and CDR2 SNEGSKA come from the germline V gene (reference sequence). Here the CDR3 DNA reads TGCAGTGCTACACAGGGACAGGCTAACTATGGCTACACCTTC. Protein product: CSATQGQANYGYTF.

This clonotype has a count of ten or more. CDR3 region: CASSQGGLAGGQETQYF. Here the CDR3 DNA reads TGTGCCAGCAGCCAAGGGGGACTAGCGGGAGGGCAAGAGACCCAGTACTTC. The rearrangement uses TRBV4-2 and TRBJ2-5; TRBD2 matches 16 bases. With V trimmed by 1 base and J by 2 bases, 1 base remained unmatched. Germline CDR1 and CDR2: LGHNA and YNFKEQ. This CDR3 contains 17 residues.

This clonotype was counted between two and nine times. The chain uses TRBV4-2 and TRBJ2-1; 11 bases align to TRBD2. CDR1 is LGHNA and CDR2 is YNFKEQ in the germline V gene. V gave up 0 bases and J gave up 9 bases; unmatched junction bases: 4. CDR3 length equals 15 residues. The CDR3 protein is CASSQDSGGAREQFF. The CDR3 region has the DNA TGTGCCAGCAGCCAAGATAGCGGGGGGGCCCGTGAGCAGTTCTTC.

This clonotype has only a few counts. V is TRBV11-2 and J is TRBJ2-7; maybe TRBD2 (5 bases). Trimming shortened V by 6 bases and J by 8 bases, and 14 bases separated the two germline ends. This CDR3 is built from 12 residues. Germline V gene lookup returns CDR1 SGHAT and CDR2 FQNNGV. CDR3: CASRGGPCQQYV. The CDR3 DNA follows: TGTGCCAGCAGAGGAGGCCCGTGCCAGCAGTACGTC.

The table lists this clonotype with many counts. The chain joins TRBV20-1 to TRBJ2-7; 9 nucleotides line up with TRBD2. V shed 1 base and J 4 bases; nucleotides not matched to a gene: 2. The V gene's germline CDR1 is DFQATT and CDR2 SNEGSKA (reference sequence). The CDR3 length is 13 residues. For the CDR3, the DNA is TGCAGTGCTAGAGGGACTAGCGTATACGAGCAGTACGTC. Protein product: CSARGTSVYEQYV.

This clonotype was recorded a few times. The V and J genes are TRBV6-2 or TRBV6-3 and TRBJ2-2; the D gene is possibly TRBD2 (6 bases). V was trimmed by 6 bases and J by 5 bases, leaving 16 bases between them. The CDR3 covers 15 residues. From germline, CDR1 is MNHEY and CDR2 SVGEGT. In DNA form, the CDR3 reads TGTGCCAGCAGATCCTCCGGGGGAAGAACCGGGGAGCTGTTTTTT. Protein product: CASRSSGGRTGELFF.

This clonotype was found a few times. The chain recombines TRBV20-1 with TRBJ2-1, with 10 bases that match TRBD1. This CDR3 contains 14 residues. Germline V gives CDR1 DFQATT, CDR2 SNEGSKA (reference sequence). Germline trimming cut 6 bases from V and 8 bases from J; bases unmatched to any gene: 10. CDR3 sequence (DNA): TGCAGTGCCACGACAGGGGGCGTTTACGATGAGCAGTTCTTC. Amino acid sequence: CSATTGGVYDEQFF.

J is TRBJ2-3 and V is TRBV20-1; D ambiguous. Germline CDR1 DFQATT, CDR2 SNEGSKA (reference sequence). CDR3 length: 12 amino acids. V was clipped by 6 bases and J by 4 bases, with 11 bases between them. The CDR3 region is CSANKVADTQYF. CDR3 sequence (DNA): TGCAGTGCCAATAAAGTTGCAGATACGCAGTATTTT.

The rearrangement uses TRBV3-1 and TRBJ1-5, with D unresolved. The CDR3 has 14 amino acids. The V end was cut by 4 bases, the J end by 1 base, with 8 bases between. Per the germline V gene, CDR1 is LGHDT and CDR2 is YNNKEL (reference sequence). CDR3 loop: CASSLSQSNQPQHF. CDR3 in DNA: TGTGCCAGCAGCCTATCACAGAGCAATCAGCCCCAGCATTTT.